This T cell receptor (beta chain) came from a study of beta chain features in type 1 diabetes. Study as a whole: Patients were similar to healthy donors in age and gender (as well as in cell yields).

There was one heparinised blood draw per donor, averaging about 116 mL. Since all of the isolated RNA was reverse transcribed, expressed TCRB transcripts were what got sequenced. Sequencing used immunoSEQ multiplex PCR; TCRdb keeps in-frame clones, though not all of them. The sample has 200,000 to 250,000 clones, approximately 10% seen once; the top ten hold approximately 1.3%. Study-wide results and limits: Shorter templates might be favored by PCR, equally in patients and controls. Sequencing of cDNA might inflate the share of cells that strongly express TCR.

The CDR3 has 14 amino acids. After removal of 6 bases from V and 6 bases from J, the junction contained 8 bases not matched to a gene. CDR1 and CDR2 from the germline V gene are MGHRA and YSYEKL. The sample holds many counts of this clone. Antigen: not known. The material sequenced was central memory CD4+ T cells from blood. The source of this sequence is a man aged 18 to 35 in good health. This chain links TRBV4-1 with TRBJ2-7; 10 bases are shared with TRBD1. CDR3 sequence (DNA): TGCGCCAGCAGTAGCCGGGACAGGGGAACCGAGCAGTACTTC. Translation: CASSSRDRGTEQYF.